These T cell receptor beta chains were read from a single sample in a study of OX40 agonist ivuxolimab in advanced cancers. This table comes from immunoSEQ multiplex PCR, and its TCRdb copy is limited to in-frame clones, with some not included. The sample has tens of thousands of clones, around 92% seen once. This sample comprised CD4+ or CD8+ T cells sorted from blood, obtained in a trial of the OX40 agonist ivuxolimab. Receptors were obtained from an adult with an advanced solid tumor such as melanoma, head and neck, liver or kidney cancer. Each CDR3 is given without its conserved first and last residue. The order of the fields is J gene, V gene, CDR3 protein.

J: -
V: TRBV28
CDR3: ASSALAGKFYEQY

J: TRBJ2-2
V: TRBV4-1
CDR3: ASIPNTGELF

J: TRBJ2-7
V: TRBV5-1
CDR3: ASSWMDRNEQY

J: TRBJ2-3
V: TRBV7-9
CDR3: ASSPGLVADTQY

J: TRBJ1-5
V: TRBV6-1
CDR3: ASSEEYSHPQH

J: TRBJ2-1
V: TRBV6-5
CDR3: ASRERLVVYNEQF

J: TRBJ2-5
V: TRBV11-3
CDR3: ASGLAPQETQY

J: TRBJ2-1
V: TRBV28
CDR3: ASSPPLSGRGRF

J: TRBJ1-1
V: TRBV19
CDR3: ASRQGLDTEAF

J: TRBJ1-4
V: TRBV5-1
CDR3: ASSLADRANEKLF

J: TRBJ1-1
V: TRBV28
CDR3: ASSYSINQAF

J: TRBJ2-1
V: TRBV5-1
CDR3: ASSLQGALYNEQF

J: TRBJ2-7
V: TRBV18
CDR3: ASSPPVTYEQY

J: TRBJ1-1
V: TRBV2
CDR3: ASRFWGDTEAF

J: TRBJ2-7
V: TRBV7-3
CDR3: ASSPSSPGYEQY

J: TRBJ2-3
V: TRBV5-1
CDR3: ASSLQGGITDTQY

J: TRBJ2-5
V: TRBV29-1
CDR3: SVEDGGETQY

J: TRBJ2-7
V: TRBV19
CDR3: ASGQGAYEQY

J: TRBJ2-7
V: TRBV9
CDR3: ASSEGVSSYEQY

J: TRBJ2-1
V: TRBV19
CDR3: ASSIGGLAGGPGQF

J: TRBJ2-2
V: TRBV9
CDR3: ASSVLAEITGELF

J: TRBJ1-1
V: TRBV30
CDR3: AWSVRRWGTMNTEAF

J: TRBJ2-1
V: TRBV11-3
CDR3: ASSLGQGAVNEQF

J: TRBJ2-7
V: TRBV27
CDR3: ASRPSRGVRIGEQY

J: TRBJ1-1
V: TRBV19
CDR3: ASSIQAF

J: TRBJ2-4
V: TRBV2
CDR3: ASSDIIWGAKNIQY

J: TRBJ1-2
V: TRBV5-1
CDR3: ASSLLVGHGYT

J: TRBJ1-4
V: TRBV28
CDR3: ASSPHDRGSEKLF

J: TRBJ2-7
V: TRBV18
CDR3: ASLEREGYEQY

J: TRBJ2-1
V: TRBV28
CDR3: ASSELNNEQF

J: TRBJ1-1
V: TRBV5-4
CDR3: ASSLGLRNTEAF

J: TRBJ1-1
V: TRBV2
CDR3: ASSEDLSTEAF

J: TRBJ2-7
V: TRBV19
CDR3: ASSGFKSRSYEQY

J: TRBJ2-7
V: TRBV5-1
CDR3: ASSLGGLAGNEQY

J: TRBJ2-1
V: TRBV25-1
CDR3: ASSIIHGTEQF

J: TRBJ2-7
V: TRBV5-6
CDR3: ASSLDFGEQY

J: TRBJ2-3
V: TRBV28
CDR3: ASSLSGTTDTQY

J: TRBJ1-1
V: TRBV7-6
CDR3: ASSLNIQNTEAF

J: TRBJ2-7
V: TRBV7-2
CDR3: ASSRSLGSSYEQY

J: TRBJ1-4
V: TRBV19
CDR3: ASSAAKHEKLF

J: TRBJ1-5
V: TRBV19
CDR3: ASSPGQGYQPQH

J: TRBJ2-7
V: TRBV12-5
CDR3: ASGLAGVGEQY

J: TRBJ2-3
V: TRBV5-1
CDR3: ASKGQNTDTQY

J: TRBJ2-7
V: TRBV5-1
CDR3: ASSLLGGGTYEQY

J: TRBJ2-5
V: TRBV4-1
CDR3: ASSPAGPFETQY

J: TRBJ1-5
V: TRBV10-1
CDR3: ASSTGGHQPQH

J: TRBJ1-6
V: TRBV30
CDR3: AWSSGGEGSPLH

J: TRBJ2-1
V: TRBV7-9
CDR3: ASSLTSGDYNEQF

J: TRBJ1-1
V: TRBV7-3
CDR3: ASSRDATTEAF

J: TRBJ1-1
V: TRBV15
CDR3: ATSRDLRVGTEAF

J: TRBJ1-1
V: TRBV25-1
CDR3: ASSGPGTPGL

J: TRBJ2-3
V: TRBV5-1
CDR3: ASSLWGDTDTQY

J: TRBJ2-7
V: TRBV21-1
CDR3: ASSSVAYEQY

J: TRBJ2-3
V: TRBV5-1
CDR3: ASSLGLAGTDTQY

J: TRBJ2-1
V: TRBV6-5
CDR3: ASSQERGAYNEQF